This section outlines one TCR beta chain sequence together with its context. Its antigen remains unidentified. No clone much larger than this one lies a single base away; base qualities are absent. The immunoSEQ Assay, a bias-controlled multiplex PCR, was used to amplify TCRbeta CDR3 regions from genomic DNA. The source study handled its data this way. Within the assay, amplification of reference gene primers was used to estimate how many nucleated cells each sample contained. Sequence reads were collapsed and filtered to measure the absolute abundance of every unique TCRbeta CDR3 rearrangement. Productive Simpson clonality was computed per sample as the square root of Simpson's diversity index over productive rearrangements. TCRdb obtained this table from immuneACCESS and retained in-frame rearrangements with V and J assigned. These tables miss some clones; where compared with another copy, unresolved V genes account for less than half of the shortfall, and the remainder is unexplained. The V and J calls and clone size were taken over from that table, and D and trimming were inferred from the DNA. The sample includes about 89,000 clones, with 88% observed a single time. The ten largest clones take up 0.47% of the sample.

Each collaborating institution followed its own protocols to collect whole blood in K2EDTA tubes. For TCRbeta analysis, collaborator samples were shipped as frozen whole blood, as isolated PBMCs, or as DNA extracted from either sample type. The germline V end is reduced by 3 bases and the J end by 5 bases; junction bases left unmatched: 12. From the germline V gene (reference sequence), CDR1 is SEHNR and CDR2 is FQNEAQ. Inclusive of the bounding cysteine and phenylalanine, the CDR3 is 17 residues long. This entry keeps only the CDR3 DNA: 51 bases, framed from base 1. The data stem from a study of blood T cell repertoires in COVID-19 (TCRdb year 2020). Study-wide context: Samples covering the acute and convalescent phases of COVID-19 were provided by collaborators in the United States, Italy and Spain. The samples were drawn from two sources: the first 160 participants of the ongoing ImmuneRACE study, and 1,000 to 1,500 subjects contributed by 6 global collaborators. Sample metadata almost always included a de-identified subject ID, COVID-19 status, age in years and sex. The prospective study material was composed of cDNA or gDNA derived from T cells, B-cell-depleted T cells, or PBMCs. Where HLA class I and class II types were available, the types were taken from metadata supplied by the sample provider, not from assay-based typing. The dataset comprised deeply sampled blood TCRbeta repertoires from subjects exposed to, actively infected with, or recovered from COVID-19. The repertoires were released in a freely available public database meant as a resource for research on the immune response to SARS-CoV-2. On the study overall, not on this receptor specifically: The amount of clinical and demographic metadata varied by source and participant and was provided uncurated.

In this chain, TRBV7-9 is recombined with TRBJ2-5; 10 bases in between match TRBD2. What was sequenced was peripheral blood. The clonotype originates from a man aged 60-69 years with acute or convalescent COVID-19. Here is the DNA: TGTGCCAGCAGCTTTGGGCTAGCGGGAGATAATCGGGAGACCCAGTACTTC. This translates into CASSFGLAGDNRETQYF.